This T cell receptor (beta chain) was identified in a study of shared clonotypes between healthy human individuals. Across the whole study: The study drew on a couple of women and a few men aged 18 to 49 as donors.

Caucasian adults living in Nashville, Tennessee, provided all samples. General study results and limits: Against clonotypes common to all four donors, non-shared ones had lower generation probabilities. A few donors held approximately 5% of naive CD4 clonotypes in common.

A remark on this clone: Its cognate antigen is unknown.

TCRdb's copy holds only in-frame clones and misses some; the assay was immunoSEQ multiplex PCR. The sample lists roughly 2,500,000 clones; more than 85% were seen once. The CDR3 is 15 residues long. Germline assignment: CDR1 MDHEN and CDR2 SYDVKM. With 4 bases clipped from V and 4 bases from J, the junction kept 5 bases outside the gene matches. Sequenced input: naive CD4+ T cells from PBMCs. The subset denotes: CD45RA+ positively selected. This clonotype was sampled from a young man in good health. Some clones in this sample may be carry-over from other donors' samples. The V gene is TRBV28, the J gene TRBJ2-7; 12 bases map to TRBD1. As DNA, the CDR3 is TGTGCCAGCAGTTCCGGGACAGGGGGCCGGTACGAGCAGTACTTC. It is translated as CASSSGTGGRYEQYF.